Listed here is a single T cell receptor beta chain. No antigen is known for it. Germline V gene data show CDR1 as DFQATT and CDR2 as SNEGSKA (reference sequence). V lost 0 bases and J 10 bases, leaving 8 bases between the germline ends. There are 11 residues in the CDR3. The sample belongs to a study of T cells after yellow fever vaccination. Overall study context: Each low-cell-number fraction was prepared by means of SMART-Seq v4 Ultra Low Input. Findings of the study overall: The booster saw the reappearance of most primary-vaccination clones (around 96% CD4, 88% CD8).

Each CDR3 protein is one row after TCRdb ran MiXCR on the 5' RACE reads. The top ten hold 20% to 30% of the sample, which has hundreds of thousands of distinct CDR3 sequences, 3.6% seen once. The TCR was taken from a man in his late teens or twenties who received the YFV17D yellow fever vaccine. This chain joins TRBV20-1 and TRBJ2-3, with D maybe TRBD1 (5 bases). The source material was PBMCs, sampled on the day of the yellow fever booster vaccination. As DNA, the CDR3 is TGCAGTGCTAGAGAAGACAGAGCGCAGTATTTT. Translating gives CSAREDRAQYF.